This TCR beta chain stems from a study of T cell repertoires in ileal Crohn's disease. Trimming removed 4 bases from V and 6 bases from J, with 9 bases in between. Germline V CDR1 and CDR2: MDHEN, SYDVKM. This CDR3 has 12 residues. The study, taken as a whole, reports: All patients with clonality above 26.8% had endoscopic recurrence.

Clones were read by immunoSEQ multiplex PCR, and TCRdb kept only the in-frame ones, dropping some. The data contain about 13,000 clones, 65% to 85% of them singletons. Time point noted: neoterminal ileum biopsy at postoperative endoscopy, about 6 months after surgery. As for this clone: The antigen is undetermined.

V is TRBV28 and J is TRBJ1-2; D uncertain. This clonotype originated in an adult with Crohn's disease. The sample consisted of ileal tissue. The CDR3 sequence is CASSSRGNGYTF. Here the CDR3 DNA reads TGTGCCAGCAGTTCCCGAGGGAATGGCTACACCTTC.